This TCR beta chain was identified during a study of blood T cell repertoires in COVID-19. Sequenced by immunoSEQ multiplex PCR; TCRdb stores in-frame clones only, minus some. This table holds roughly 410,000 clones, 80% to 90% found once. From germline, CDR1 is SGHRS and CDR2 YFSETQ. After removal of 4 bases from V and 3 bases from J, the junction contained 9 bases not matched to a gene. This CDR3 has 16 residues. The clonotype originates from a woman aged 55-70 years with COVID-19, enrolled during active disease. What was sequenced was peripheral blood. The chain is built from TRBV5-1 and TRBJ2-2; 7 positions agree with TRBD2. CDR3 bases: TGCGCCAGCAGCCCGAACCCGACTAGCTACACCGGGGAGCTGTTTTTT. This translates into CASSPNPTSYTGELFF.